This is a list of T cell receptor beta chains from one sample in a study of T-cell reconstitution after alpha-beta-depleted transplantation in children. MiXCR was run by TCRdb on the PCR reads, yielding one entry per CDR3 protein. The profile shows 350,000 to 400,000 distinct CDR3 sequences, roughly 22% of them singletons. Specimen: PBMCs from the stem cell graft donor, collected from the stem cell graft. The receptors stem from a human donor who donated a stem cell graft to a child with acute myeloid leukemia. CDR3s include the opening cysteine and the closing phenylalanine or tryptophan. Each record gives: V gene, CDR3 length, J gene, D gene, clone size, CDR3 protein, CDR3 DNA. The D gene is left open where the match is weak. Clone size appears in some rows only: once, few, many, or a class for an expanded clone.

TRBV29-1	12	TRBJ1-1	-	many	CSGVVMNTEAFF	TGCAGCGGAGTAGTAATGAACACTGAAGCTTTCTTT
TRBV5-1	14	TRBJ2-1	TRBD1	-	CATNEGQGYNEQFF	TGCGCCACCAATGAAGGACAGGGTTACAATGAGCAGTTCTTC
TRBV12-3/TRBV12-4	14	TRBJ1-2	-	few	CASTDSQTGYGYTF	TGTGCCAGCACCGACAGCCAGACCGGGTATGGCTACACCTTC
TRBV10-3	17	TRBJ2-7	TRBD2	few	CAISDSAATSGSYEQYF	TGTGCCATCAGTGATTCGGCCGCGACTAGCGGGAGCTACGAGCAGTACTTC
TRBV20-1	15	TRBJ1-2	TRBD1	few	CSARSDGQGDPGYTF	TGCAGTGCTAGATCTGACGGACAGGGGGATCCTGGCTACACCTTC
TRBV12-3/TRBV12-4	12	TRBJ2-1	TRBD1	-	CASNTGGDEQFF	TGTGCCAGCAATACAGGGGGTGATGAGCAGTTCTTC
TRBV20-1	15	TRBJ2-7	TRBD2	many	CSAGTSGNLGYEQYF	TGCAGTGCTGGGACTAGCGGGAACTTGGGCTACGAGCAGTACTTC
TRBV28	15	TRBJ2-1	TRBD1	few	CASSWTGETYNEQFF	TGTGCCAGCAGTTGGACAGGGGAAACCTACAATGAGCAGTTCTTC
TRBV28	16	TRBJ2-1	-	few	CASSLTQLRAGDEQFF	TGTGCCAGCAGTTTAACCCAACTAAGGGCAGGGGATGAGCAGTTCTTC
TRBV20-1	15	TRBJ2-1	-	few	CSARFRKGRYNEQFF	TGCAGTGCTAGATTTAGGAAGGGACGCTACAATGAGCAGTTCTTC
TRBV12-3/TRBV12-4	12	TRBJ2-5	-	many	CASSSSGETQYF	TGTGCCAGCTCCTCTTCGGGGGAGACCCAGTACTTC
TRBV29-1	14	TRBJ1-1	-	many	CSVVKGSTNTEAFF	TGCAGCGTTGTGAAGGGCTCAACGAACACTGAAGCTTTCTTT
TRBV5-1	15	TRBJ2-2	-	few	CASSLGPGDTGELFF	TGCGCCAGCAGCTTGGGCCCAGGGGACACCGGGGAGCTGTTTTTT
TRBV28	15	TRBJ2-7	TRBD2	few	CASSSEAGVLYEQYF	TGTGCCAGCAGTTCCGAAGCGGGAGTTCTCTACGAGCAGTACTTC
TRBV24-1	12	TRBJ1-2	-	few	CATSDLIDGYTF	TGTGCCACCAGTGATTTGATCGACGGCTACACCTTC
TRBV9	15	TRBJ1-5	-	few	CASSYGFGSNQPQHF	TGTGCCAGCAGCTACGGGTTTGGAAGCAATCAGCCCCAGCATTTT
TRBV28	15	TRBJ2-7	-	few	CASRTEHQGTYEQYF	TGTGCCAGCAGAACTGAGCACCAGGGGACCTACGAGCAGTACTTC
TRBV11-2	14	TRBJ2-7	-	-	CASSLRSLTYEQYF	TGTGCCAGCAGCTTAAGAAGCCTAACCTACGAGCAGTACTTC
TRBV20-1	17	TRBJ2-2	-	-	CSARDQRGRSLSGELFF	TGCAGTGCTAGAGATCAACGGGGGCGCAGTTTATCCGGGGAGCTGTTTTTT
TRBV5-1	15	TRBJ2-7	TRBD2	many	CASSSGLAGAYEQYF	TGCGCCAGCAGCTCTGGACTAGCGGGAGCCTACGAGCAGTACTTC
TRBV5-1	13	TRBJ2-3	-	-	CASSKDSTDTQYF	TGCGCCAGCAGCAAGGACTCCACAGATACGCAGTATTTT
TRBV20-1	14	TRBJ2-2	-	few	CSARGTENTGELFF	TGCAGTGCTAGAGGTACTGAGAACACCGGGGAGCTGTTTTTT
TRBV2	14	TRBJ2-1	-	-	CASSAQTLYNEQFF	TGTGCCAGCAGTGCGCAGACTCTTTACAATGAGCAGTTCTTC
TRBV6-1	14	TRBJ2-7	TRBD1	few	CASSTDRETYEQYF	TGTGCCAGCAGTACGGACAGGGAGACCTACGAGCAGTACTTC
TRBV12-3/TRBV12-4	17	TRBJ2-5	TRBD2	few	CASSFLVSGSIEETQYF	TGTGCCAGCAGTTTCCTAGTTAGCGGGAGTATAGAAGAGACCCAGTACTTC
TRBV5-1	14	TRBJ1-4	-	few	CASSFNDGSEKLFF	TGCGCCAGCAGCTTTAATGACGGGAGTGAAAAACTGTTTTTT
TRBV6-1	13	TRBJ2-5	TRBD2	-	CASVSSGRETQYF	TGTGCCAGCGTCTCTAGCGGGAGAGAGACCCAGTACTTC
TRBV12-3/TRBV12-4	13	TRBJ1-1	-	-	CASISKRRTEAFF	TGTGCCAGCATCTCAAAGCGGAGGACTGAAGCTTTCTTT
TRBV10-3	14	TRBJ2-3	-	-	CAISEEGPGDTQYF	TGTGCCATCAGTGAGGAAGGCCCCGGGGATACGCAGTATTTT
TRBV15	14	TRBJ2-1	-	-	CATSRERGYNEQFF	TGTGCCACCAGCAGAGAAAGGGGATACAATGAGCAGTTCTTC
TRBV5-1	15	TRBJ2-1	-	few	CASSFGQGTSNEQFF	TGCGCCAGCAGCTTCGGCCAGGGGACTTCGAATGAGCAGTTCTTC
TRBV11-2	15	TRBJ2-5	-	-	CASSLDPWGRETQYF	TGTGCCAGCAGCTTAGACCCCTGGGGGCGGGAGACCCAGTACTTC
TRBV12-3/TRBV12-4	16	TRBJ2-1	-	few	CASSSADWGSYNEQFF	TGTGCCAGCAGTTCCGCTGACTGGGGCTCCTACAATGAGCAGTTCTTC
TRBV13	16	TRBJ2-7	-	-	CASSSASRDSPYEQYF	TGTGCCAGCAGCTCCGCCTCCCGTGACAGTCCCTACGAGCAGTACTTC
TRBV12-3/TRBV12-4	13	TRBJ1-1	-	many	CASSSLQYTEAFF	TGTGCCAGCAGTTCTCTACAATACACTGAAGCTTTCTTT
TRBV12-3/TRBV12-4	14	TRBJ2-5	TRBD2	-	CASSPRLARETQYF	TGTGCCAGCAGTCCTCGACTAGCTAGAGAGACCCAGTACTTC
TRBV28	16	TRBJ1-6	-	-	CASRRPEGGRLGPLHF	TGTGCCAGCAGACGTCCCGAGGGTGGGCGATTAGGGCCCCTCCACTTT
TRBV12-3/TRBV12-4	15	TRBJ1-6	-	few	CASSSGGSYNSPLHF	TGTGCCAGCAGTTCCGGGGGGTCCTATAATTCACCCCTCCACTTT
TRBV11-2	16	TRBJ2-1	TRBD2	once	CASSPTSGRAIDEQFF	TGTGCCAGCAGTCCTACCAGCGGGAGAGCGATCGATGAGCAGTTCTTC
TRBV7-2	17	TRBJ2-4	-	-	CASSLGFGQLAKNIQYF	TGTGCCAGCAGCTTAGGATTCGGACAACTAGCCAAAAACATTCAGTACTTC
TRBV29-1	14	TRBJ1-4	-	many	CSVVGDGQNEKLFF	TGCAGCGTTGTAGGGGACGGACAAAATGAAAAACTGTTTTTT
TRBV29-1	16	TRBJ2-4	TRBD2	few	CSVESQREEAKNIQYF	TGCAGCGTTGAGTCCCAGCGGGAGGAAGCCAAAAACATTCAGTACTTC
TRBV5-1	15	TRBJ2-3	-	-	CASRDRSSSTDTQYF	TGCGCCAGCAGAGACAGGTCTTCTAGCACAGATACGCAGTATTTT
TRBV29-1	13	TRBJ2-3	TRBD2	many	CSVGTRYTDTQYF	TGCAGCGTTGGGACTAGATACACAGATACGCAGTATTTT
TRBV28	17	TRBJ2-4	TRBD1	-	CASTTGGIPIAKNIQYF	TGTGCCAGCACGACAGGGGGAATCCCCATAGCCAAAAACATTCAGTACTTC
TRBV20-1	16	TRBJ2-1	TRBD2	many	CSALTPGLADLNEQFF	TGCAGTGCTCTTACTCCGGGACTAGCGGACCTCAATGAGCAGTTCTTC
TRBV7-9	15	TRBJ1-2	-	-	CASSHGLKTRYGYTF	TGTGCCAGCAGCCATGGGCTGAAAACTCGGTATGGCTACACCTTC
TRBV5-1	15	TRBJ2-1	TRBD2	many	CASSPSGNSYNEQFF	TGTGCCAGCAGCCCTAGCGGGAACTCCTACAATGAGCAGTTCTTC
TRBV20-1	16	TRBJ2-7	TRBD2	many	CSARTSGKRGSYEQYF	TGCAGTGCTAGAACTAGCGGGAAGCGGGGATCCTACGAGCAGTACTTC
TRBV29-1	13	TRBJ1-6	TRBD1	many	CSVGDRGNSPLHF	TGCAGCGTGGGTGACAGGGGAAACTCACCCCTCCACTTT
TRBV2	15	TRBJ2-5	-	few	CASNFGMPKEETQYF	TGTGCCAGCAACTTCGGGATGCCTAAGGAAGAGACCCAGTACTTC
TRBV18	14	TRBJ2-5	-	-	CASSPPGERETQYF	TGTGCCAGCTCACCCCCAGGCGAGCGGGAGACCCAGTACTTC
TRBV5-6	16	TRBJ2-1	-	-	CASSPSRDLAYNEQFF	TGTGCCAGCAGCCCCTCAAGGGACTTAGCCTACAATGAGCAGTTCTTC
TRBV11-1	18	TRBJ2-7	TRBD2	-	CASSSPTSGRLIGDEQYF	TGTGCCAGCAGCTCGCCGACTAGCGGGAGACTAATCGGTGACGAGCAGTACTTC
TRBV10-3	14	TRBJ2-3	TRBD1	-	CAITRDRSTDTQYF	TGTGCCATCACCAGGGACAGGAGTACAGATACGCAGTATTTT
TRBV25-1	15	TRBJ2-7	-	few	CASSDPDISSYEQYF	TGTGCCAGCAGTGACCCGGATATTTCCTCCTACGAGCAGTACTTC